The entry that follows covers one TCR beta chain sequence. This specimen belongs to a study of blood T cell repertoires in COVID-19. Study details: Acute and convalescent COVID-19 specimens originated in the United States, Italy and Spain. T cells, B-cell-depleted T cells, or PBMCs supplied cDNA or gDNA.

Assay: immunoSEQ multiplex PCR; the TCRdb copy retains only in-frame clones and omits some. The sample lists some 150,000 clones, over 80% occurring once. This TCR was recovered from a middle-aged man with active COVID-19. Material for sequencing was peripheral blood.

The CDR3 loop reads CASRQGKRGDSYNEQFF. The CDR3 nucleotides read TGTGCCAGCAGGCAGGGTAAGCGGGGGGACTCCTACAATGAGCAGTTCTTC. The chain has TRBV7-2 and TRBJ2-1, with TRBD2 matching over 9 bases. CDR1 is SGHTA, CDR2 FQGNSA, per germline. Trimming at V came to 6 bases and at J to 0 bases, leaving 9 bases not matched to a gene. This CDR3 spans 17 amino acids. The whole variable domain, filled in from reference TRBV7-2 and TRBJ2-1, reads GAGVSQSPSNKVTEKGKDVELRCDPISGHTALYWYRQSLGQGLEFLIYFQGNSAPDKSGLPSDRFSAERTGGSVSTLTIQRTQQEDSAVYLCASRQGKRGDSYNEQFFGPGTRLTVL.